This record covers a single TCR beta chain. No antigen is known for it. This sample was included in a study of long-term antiretroviral therapy in people with HIV. Study-wide results and limits: On ART adherence, viral resistance or therapy changes, no data were available. Blood dates from the mid-2000s to the late 2010s, possibly under older ART regimens.

Trimming removed 8 bases at V and 4 bases at J, with 8 bases between. This CDR3 comprises 11 residues. In germline, CDR1 is MGHDK, CDR2 SYGVNS. immunoSEQ v3.0 was run at survey level. This table comes from immunoSEQ multiplex PCR, and its TCRdb copy is limited to in-frame clones, with some not included. The data contain 20,000 to 25,000 clones, about nine tenths of them singletons. Sequences were derived from unsorted PBMCs, sampled 0.2 years before starting antiretroviral therapy. This sequence originates from a man aged 18 to 29 with HIV. The rearrangement joins TRBV25-1 to TRBJ1-1; D call uncertain. CDR3 protein: CASSLSTEAFF. The CDR3 region has the DNA TGTGCCAGCTCCTTGTCCACTGAAGCTTTCTTT.